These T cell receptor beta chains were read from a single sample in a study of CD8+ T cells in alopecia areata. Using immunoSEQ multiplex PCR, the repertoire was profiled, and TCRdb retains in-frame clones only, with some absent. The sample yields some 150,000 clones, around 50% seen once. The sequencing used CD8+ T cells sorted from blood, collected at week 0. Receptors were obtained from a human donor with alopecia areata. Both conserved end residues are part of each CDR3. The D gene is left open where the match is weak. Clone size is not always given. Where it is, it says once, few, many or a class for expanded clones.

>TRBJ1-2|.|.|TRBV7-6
TGTGCCAGCAGCTTAGAGGAGGGAGGCGGCTATGGCTACACCTTC
CASSLEEGGGYGYTF
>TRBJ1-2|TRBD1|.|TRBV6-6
TGTGCCAGCAGTGTAGGACAGGGCGGGGACTATGGCTACACCTTC
CASSVGQGGDYGYTF
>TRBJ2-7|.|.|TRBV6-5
TGTGCCAGCGGGGACAATGACTACGAGCAGTACTTC
CASGDNDYEQYF
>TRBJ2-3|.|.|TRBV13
TGTGCCAGCAGCCCCCGGAGGGCGGATACGCAGTATTTT
CASSPRRADTQYF
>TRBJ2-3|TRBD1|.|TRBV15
TGTGCCACCAGCGGAATACAGGGGGTGGAAACAGATACGCAGTATTTT
CATSGIQGVETDTQYF
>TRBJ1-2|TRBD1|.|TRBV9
TGTGCCAGCAGCGGGTCTCTCGGGGACAGTTCCTTC
CASSGSLGDSSF
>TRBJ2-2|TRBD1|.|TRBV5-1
TGCGCCAGCAGCCCAAGAGGGACAGCGAACACCGGGGAGCTGTTTTTT
CASSPRGTANTGELFF
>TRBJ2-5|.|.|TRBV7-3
TGTGCCAGCAGCATGGGTGGGTGGGAGACCCAGTACTTC
CASSMGGWETQYF
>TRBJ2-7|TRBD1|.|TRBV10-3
TGTGCCATCAGAAGTAGCCGGACAGGGTTATTCCACGAGCAGTACTTC
CAIRSSRTGLFHEQYF
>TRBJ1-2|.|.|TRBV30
TGTGCCTGGAATGCAGGATCCTTAACAGGATACACCTTC
CAWNAGSLTGYTF
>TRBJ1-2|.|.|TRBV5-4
TGTGCCAGCACCTCTTTGGTAGGGCGTATTGGCTACACCTTC
CASTSLVGRIGYTF
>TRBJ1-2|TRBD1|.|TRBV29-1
TGCAGCGCAGAGACAGGGACATACTATGGCTACACCTTC
CSAETGTYYGYTF
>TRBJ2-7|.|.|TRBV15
TGTGCCACCAGGCGGGACAGTAGCTCCTACGAGCAGTACTTC
CATRRDSSSYEQYF
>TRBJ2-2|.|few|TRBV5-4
TGTGCCAGCAGCCTCCCAACAGAGAACACCGGGGAGCTGTTTTTT
CASSLPTENTGELFF
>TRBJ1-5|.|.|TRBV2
TGTGCCAGCAGTGCCGATTATAGCAATCAGCCCCAGCATTTT
CASSADYSNQPQHF
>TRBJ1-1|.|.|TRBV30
TGTGCCTGGAGGTCCGGCCCTCGATGGGACACTGAAGCTTTCTTT
CAWRSGPRWDTEAFF
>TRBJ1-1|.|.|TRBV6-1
TGTGCCAGCAGTGAAACAGGCTGGGATGGGGCTTTCTTT
CASSETGWDGAFF
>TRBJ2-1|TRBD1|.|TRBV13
TGTGCCAGCAGCTTATCCCAGGGGGCTGAGCAGTTCTTC
CASSLSQGAEQFF
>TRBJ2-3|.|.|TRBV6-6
TGTGCCAGCAGTTACATCGCTAGCGATGATACGCAGTATTTT
CASSYIASDDTQYF
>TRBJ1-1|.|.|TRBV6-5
TGTGCCAGCAGCCCTAATAGGAACACTGAAGCTTTCTTT
CASSPNRNTEAFF
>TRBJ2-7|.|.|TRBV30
TGTGCCTGGAGTGCCTCAAGGGGAAACTACGAGCAGTACTTC
CAWSASRGNYEQYF
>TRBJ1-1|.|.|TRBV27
TGTGCCAGCAGTTTAGGTAACACTGAAGCTTTCTTT
CASSLGNTEAFF
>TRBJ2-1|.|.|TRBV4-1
TGCGCCAGCAGCAGTCTTGGCTCCTACAATGAGCAGTTCTTC
CASSSLGSYNEQFF
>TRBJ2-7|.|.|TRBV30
TGTGCCTGGAGTGTACCAGGGAGACTCTACGAGCAGTACTTC
CAWSVPGRLYEQYF
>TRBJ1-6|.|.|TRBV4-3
TGCGCCAGCAGCCGATTGATGGGGGGGGATAATTCACCCCTCCACTTT
CASSRLMGGDNSPLHF
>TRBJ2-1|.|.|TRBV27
TGTGCCAGCACCTTAGGGTCTGAGCAGTTCTTC
CASTLGSEQFF
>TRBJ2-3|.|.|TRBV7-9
TGTGCCAGCAGCTTAGGAGGTGGTACGCAGTATTTT
CASSLGGGTQYF
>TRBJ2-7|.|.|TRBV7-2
TGTGCCAGCAGCAAGGCTACTATGGAGCTGTACTTC
CASSKATMELYF
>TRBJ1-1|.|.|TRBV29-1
TGCAGCGTTGAAGATCAGGGAACTGAAGCTTTCTTT
CSVEDQGTEAFF
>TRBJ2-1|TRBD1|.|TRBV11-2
TGTGCCAGCAGCTTAAGGGGGACAGGGTGGATGGATGAGCAGTTCTTC
CASSLRGTGWMDEQFF
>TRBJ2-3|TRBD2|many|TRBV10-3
TGTGCCATCAGTAGCGGGGAGACCACAGATACGCAGTATTTT
CAISSGETTDTQYF
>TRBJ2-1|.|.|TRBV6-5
TGTGCCAGCAGCCAGCCGGGCGATGAGCAGTTCTTC
CASSQPGDEQFF
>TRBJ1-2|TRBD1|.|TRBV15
TGTGCCACCAGCAGTCACAGGGGAATCAACTATGGCTACACCTTC
CATSSHRGINYGYTF
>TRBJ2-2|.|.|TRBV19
TGTGCCAGTTTGACAGAAAACACCGGGGAGCTGTTTTTT
CASLTENTGELFF
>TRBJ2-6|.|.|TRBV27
TGTGCCAGCAGTTTACAGGGAACTGGGGCCAACGTCCTGACTTTC
CASSLQGTGANVLTF
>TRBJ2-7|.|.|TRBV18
TGTGCCAGACCTACTGGGCTCTCCTACGAGCAGTACTTC
CARPTGLSYEQYF